The clone carrying this T cell receptor (beta chain) was seen many times. Its cognate antigen is unknown. The entry originates in a study of T cells after yellow fever vaccination. Conversion of TCR transcripts into cDNA relied on 5'RACE template switching, which added a universal primer site and UMIs. Each CDR3 protein gets one entry after TCRdb re-called the 5' RACE reads with MiXCR. The data hold around 340,000 distinct CDR3 sequences, with roughly 8.7% observed a single time. Whole-study results and caveats: Researchers noted that a small share of clonotypes showed up in both CD4 and CD8 compartments. It was a weaker secondary response, yet one that peaked faster, at day 5 versus 15. A large majority of primary-vaccination clones showed up again after the booster (approximately 95% CD4, 88% CD8).

The CDR3 runs to 14 residues. Trimming stripped 2 bases from V and 7 bases from J, with 12 bases between. Sequenced here: PBMCs, sampled on the day of the first yellow fever vaccination. The J gene is TRBJ1-5, the V gene TRBV12-3 or TRBV12-4; D ambiguous. This clonotype was obtained from a man aged 18 to 29 who received the YFV17D yellow fever vaccine. This CDR3 is CASSLSRPGQPQHF. Written as DNA, the CDR3 is TGTGCCAGCAGTTTAAGCCGGCCTGGGCAGCCCCAGCATTTT.